The sequence of this T cell receptor beta chain was determined in a study of response to subunit inactivated influenza vaccine. Details on this clonotype: Its antigen remains unidentified.

MiXCR, applied by TCRdb to the RT-PCR reads, yields one record per CDR3 protein. The table lists over 400,000 distinct CDR3 sequences, approximately 11% of them singletons. Germline values: CDR1 MDHEN, CDR2 SYDVKM. The CDR3 spans 15 residues. Trimming stripped 2 bases from V and 4 bases from J, with 12 bases between. Study-wide results and limits: It was suggested by the authors that few new T cells are recruited by each seasonal influenza vaccination.

This clonotype was obtained from a man aged 50-60 years who received an inactivated influenza vaccine. The V call is TRBV28, the J call TRBJ2-1; D is unclear. The specimen was PBMCs from blood, collected roughly 46 days after vaccination. The DNA of the CDR3 is TGTGCCAGCAGTTTAGTGGGGAAGGATTACAATGAGCAGTTCTTC. Translation gives CASSLVGKDYNEQFF.